A selection of T cell receptor beta chains follows, all from one sample in a study of blood T cell repertoires in COVID-19. Method: immunoSEQ multiplex PCR; TCRdb's copy keeps in-frame clones and lacks some. The table includes 150,000 to 200,000 clones, around 87% detected once. Input material: peripheral blood. These receptors were taken from an elderly woman in a cohort sampled during active or convalescent COVID-19. The CDR3 runs from the conserved cysteine through the conserved F or W. The D gene is left open where the match is weak.

CDR3 DNA	CDR3 protein	D gene	V gene	J gene
TGTGCCAGCAGTATCCGGGAGGGCACTGAAGCTTTCTTT	CASSIREGTEAFF	NA	TRBV27	TRBJ1-1
TGTGCCAGCAGAATTCCAGGGTACTCAACTAATGAAAAACTGTTTTTT	CASRIPGYSTNEKLFF	NA	TRBV2	TRBJ1-4
TGTGCCAGCAGTTTTTGGCGGACTGAAGCTTTCTTT	CASSFWRTEAFF	NA	TRBV12-3/TRBV12-4	TRBJ1-1
TGTGCCAGTAGTATTTCGAATTCACCCCTCCACTTT	CASSISNSPLHF	NA	TRBV19	TRBJ1-6
TGCGCCAGCAGCTCCGTCCCCCAGACTCCTGGGACTGAAGCTTTCTTT	CASSSVPQTPGTEAFF	NA	TRBV5-1	TRBJ1-1
TGTGCCAGCAGCTGGGGCGGACAGGACGAGCAGTTCTTC	CASSWGGQDEQFF	TRBD1	TRBV5-6	TRBJ2-1
TGTGCCAGCAGTTTAGCAGGGATAACTAATTCACCCCTCCACTTT	CASSLAGITNSPLHF	NA	TRBV28	TRBJ1-6
TGCAGCGTTGCGGTTCAGGAAAATCAGCCCCAGCATTTT	CSVAVQENQPQHF	NA	TRBV29-1	TRBJ1-5
TGTGCCAGCAGCTTAGGACAGGGTAGCAATCAGCCCCAGCATTTT	CASSLGQGSNQPQHF	TRBD1	TRBV7-2	TRBJ1-5
TGTGCCAGCGGCTTGACAGCCTATGGCTACACCTTC	CASGLTAYGYTF	NA	TRBV12-3/TRBV12-4	TRBJ1-2
TGCGCCAGCAGCCAGGGGACAGGGGATGATTTCGATGGCTACACCTTC	CASSQGTGDDFDGYTF	TRBD1	TRBV5-1	TRBJ1-2
TGTGCCAGCAGCGTGACAGGGGTAGATGAAAAACTGTTTTTT	CASSVTGVDEKLFF	TRBD1	TRBV7-2	TRBJ1-4